The TCR beta chain described here comes from a study of T-cell memory formation after mild COVID-19. TCRdb re-derived calls from the 5' RACE reads in MiXCR, one entry per CDR3 protein. The data hold 120,000 or so distinct CDR3 sequences, with about 16% observed a single time. Regarding the study as a whole: Pre-infection memory showed some responding clones, and this suggested that cross-reactive memory joined.

This CDR3 spans 15 amino acids. From germline, CDR1 is MNHEY and CDR2 SMNVEV (reference sequence). Trimming took off 1 base at V and 2 bases at J, with 12 bases between the two ends. To note about this clonotype: No antigen is known for it.

Material: PBMCs or a T cell subset sorted from them (not recorded which). The V call is TRBV27, the J call TRBJ2-7; TRBD1 might be the D (6 bases). The clonotype was recovered from an adult woman who had mild COVID-19 (a few samples of this study predate the infection). Cell type and time point are not known. CDR3 sequence reads: CASSLYRDAPYEQYF. For the CDR3, the DNA is TGTGCCAGCAGTTTATACAGGGATGCCCCCTACGAGCAGTACTTC.